This T cell receptor beta chain comes out of a study of cytomegalovirus exposure and HLA in healthy donors. Study context: Among the 370 or so donors who were genotyped, approximately 76% fell in the genetic ancestry cluster that is associated with self-reported Caucasian donors.

Study-wide findings and caveats: It was confirmed in vitro that a few of the CMV-associated chains were specific for CMV antigens. Indistinguishable V segments, including TRBV6-2 and TRBV6-3, were excluded.

Trimming cost V 3 bases and J 5 bases, with 13 bases left between them. CDR3 size: 14 residues. Germline lookup yields CDR1 SQVTM and CDR2 ANQGSEA. With 60 Vbeta and 13 Jbeta primers, the PCR was carried out. Authors' analysis steps: Later, an analysis found roughly 80 million unique TCR beta chains, and approximately 10 million of these were shared. Measured with immunoSEQ multiplex PCR; TCRdb has only the in-frame clones, and not every one. The V and J calls and clone size are taken from that table; D and trimming were inferred from the DNA. The sample has roughly 200,000 clones, around 78% seen once. In the case of this clone: As yet, its antigen is unknown.

This TCR derives from a man aged 25 to 45 in good health and CMV-seronegative. The sample was PBMCs. The chain links TRBV29-1 to TRBJ2-2; possible D gene TRBD2, 6 bases. The CDR3 protein is CSVDTAGRTGELFF. CDR3 DNA: TGCAGCGTTGATACGGCGGGGAGGACCGGGGAGCTGTTTTTT.